These 14 T cell receptor beta chains were all obtained from the same sample, sequenced in a study of blood T cells in healthy people across ages. Primers used in a second PCR of about 7 to 12 cycles were a sample-barcoded 5' primer and a J-beta primer mix. TCRdb fed the 5' RACE reads into MiXCR, producing one record per CDR3 protein. The sample includes about 680,000 distinct CDR3 sequences, around 48% of them seen just once. The sample consisted of blood. These receptors originate from a woman aged 55-70 years in good health.

This clonotype showed up just once. V gene TRBV18 combines with J gene TRBJ2-1; weak D call: TRBD2 (6 bases). Germline V CDR1 and CDR2: KGHSH, LQKENI. V was clipped by 3 bases and J by 7 bases, with 13 bases between them. The CDR3 totals 14 residues. The CDR3 spells CASSPNGSSNEQFF. In DNA form, the CDR3 reads TGTGCCAGCTCACCTAACGGGAGTTCGAATGAGCAGTTCTTC.

This clonotype was observed once. J is TRBJ2-7 and V is TRBV4-3; D is perhaps TRBD2 (6 bases). V was trimmed by 0 bases and J by 2 bases, leaving 11 bases between them. Per the germline V gene, CDR1 is LGHNA and CDR2 is YSLEER. This CDR3 spans 15 amino acids. The CDR3, as DNA: TGCGCCAGCAGCCAAGAGGGGGGTAGTACCTACGAGCAGTACTTC. Translation gives CASSQEGGSTYEQYF.

There are many counts of this clonotype. The chain carries TRBV7-2 and TRBJ2-5, with 7 bases that match TRBD2. In germline, CDR1 is SGHTA, CDR2 FQGNSA. The CDR3 runs 15 residues. V shed 9 bases, J shed 13 bases, and the junction held 23 bases outside the gene matches. CDR3 coding DNA: TGTGCCAGTTCCTTTGGAGGGTGGGAGGGCCCCCTTCGGTACTTC. This codes for CASSFGGWEGPLRYF.

V gene TRBV3-1 combines with J gene TRBJ2-7, with 12 bases identical to TRBD2. Germline V gene sequence: CDR1 LGHDT, CDR2 YNNKEL (reference sequence). CDR3 length: 14 residues. V lost 6 bases, J lost 7 bases, and 7 bases stayed unmatched. The DNA for the CDR3 is TGTGCCAGCAGGTCGACTAGCGGGAGCAGTGAGCAGTACTTC. This gives the protein CASRSTSGSSEQYF.

The chain couples TRBV24-1 to TRBJ2-5, with D unresolved. The length of the CDR3 is 15 residues. V was shortened by 4 bases and J by 11 bases, with 22 bases between the two germline ends. Germline V CDR1 and CDR2: KGHDR, SFDVKD. The chain's CDR3 is CATSDPGYSPNEQYF. The DNA for the CDR3 is TGTGCCACCAGTGACCCCGGATACAGCCCGAATGAGCAGTACTTC.

With regard to this clonotype: Germline is not matched at one junction end, which may reflect a read error. The chain combines TRBV5-1 with TRBJ2-7; 14 bases are a match to TRBD2. The germline CDR1 and CDR2 sequences are SGHRS and YFSETQ. The CDR3 length is 18 residues. This CDR3 reads CASRVGTSGRRWSCEQYF. The CDR3 coding sequence is TGCGCCAGCAGGGTTGGGACTAGCGGGAGAAGATGGTCCTGCGAGCAGTACTTC.

On this clonotype itself: At one of its ends the junction is not consistent with the germline gene, which may arise from a read error. The chain carries TRBV7-2 and TRBJ2-3; a weak D match, TRBD2 (5 bases). The CDR3 is 16 residues long. Germline values: CDR1 SGHTA, CDR2 FQGNSA. In nucleotides, the CDR3 is TGTGCCAGCAGCCCGCGCGCCGCTAGCCGCACAGATGCGCAGTATTTT. Residues: CASSPRAASRTDAQYF.

CDR3: CASSPGTGTSYNEQFF. CDR3 nucleotide sequence: TGTGCCAGCAGTCCCGGGACAGGGACTTCCTACAATGAGCAGTTCTTC. The chain uses TRBV28 and TRBJ2-1, with 9 bases lining up with TRBD1. CDR1 and CDR2 (germline): MDHEN, SYDVKM. V trimming: 5 bases; J trimming: 1 base; junction bases outside the gene matches: 6. This CDR3 comprises 16 residues.

The chain couples TRBV3-1 to TRBJ1-2, with D perhaps TRBD1 (5 bases). The V gene lost 4 bases and the J gene lost 4 bases, with 16 bases spanning the gap. Germline V gene data show CDR1 as LGHDT and CDR2 as YNNKEL (reference sequence). The CDR3 runs to 15 residues. The CDR3 nucleotides are TGTGCCAGCAGCCGAGGGGTCTACCAGGGCTATGGCTACACCTTC. It encodes CASSRGVYQGYGYTF.

J is TRBJ2-5 and V is TRBV6-2 or TRBV6-3; TRBD2 agrees at 9 bases. CDR1 and CDR2 from the germline V gene are MNHEY and SVGEGT. The CDR3 consists of 14 residues. Trimming at V came to 6 bases and at J to 11 bases, leaving 13 bases not matched to a gene. This CDR3 reads CASRPVAGVYEQYF. CDR3 coding DNA: TGTGCCAGCAGACCTGTAGCGGGAGTTTATGAGCAGTACTTC.

The rearrangement joins TRBV29-1 to TRBJ1-3; perhaps TRBD1 as D (5 bases). CDR1 and CDR2 (germline): SQVTM, ANQGSEA. This CDR3 has 13 residues. Trimming shortened V by 4 bases and J by 4 bases, and 11 bases separated the two germline ends. DNA for the CDR3: TGCAGCGTTGTAGGGGAGGTCGGAAACACCATATATTTT. Amino acid sequence: CSVVGEVGNTIYF. Looking up the rest from reference TRBV29-1 and TRBJ1-3 gives the full variable domain: SAVISQKPSRDICQRGTSLTIQCQVDSQVTMMFWYRQQPGQSLTLIATANQGSEATYESGFVIDKFPISRPNLTFSTLTVSNMSPEDSSIYLCSVVGEVGNTIYFGEGSWLTVV.

Note on this clonotype: The junction and the germline gene differ at one end; a read error may be behind it. V is TRBV5-5 and J is TRBJ1-5, with D tentatively TRBD1 (5 bases). Per germline, CDR1 SGHKS and CDR2 YYEKEE (reference sequence). The CDR3 runs 15 residues. Written as DNA, the CDR3 is TGTGCCGGCAGCTTGGGCAGGGTAAGCAATCAGCCCCAGCATTTT. Translated, it gives CAGSLGRVSNQPQHF.

CDR3 bases: TGTGCCAGCTCACCGGACATCACCACAGATACGCAGTATTTT. Amino acid sequence: CASSPDITTDTQYF. The genes are TRBV18 and TRBJ2-3; possibly TRBD1 for D (5 bases). V was shortened by 3 bases and J by 2 bases, with 9 bases between the two germline ends. The CDR3 extends over 14 amino acids. Germline CDR1 and CDR2: KGHSH and LQKENI.

This clonotype was counted many times. The chain is built from TRBV6-1 and TRBJ1-2, with a weak D call TRBD1 (6 bases). V lost 7 bases to trimming and J lost 4 bases, with 16 bases between them. This CDR3 has 14 residues. The germline gives CDR1 MNHNS, CDR2 SASEGT. The CDR3 nucleotides read TGTGCCAGCATGCGAACAGGGATGTTCTATGGCTACACCTTC. Residues: CASMRTGMFYGYTF.